Detailed here is one T cell receptor (beta chain). Its antigen has not been determined. Base qualities were left out, and no much larger clone turns up one base away. The data belong to a study of CD8 T cell repertoires and HIV-1 epitope variants (dated by TCRdb to the early 2020s). A note on the overall study: Twenty-five peptides representing autologous and known Gag and Nef epitope variants were each used to stimulate T cells in separate culture wells. T cells were enriched using the EasySep Human T Cell Enrichment Kit and then co-cultured with an equal number of autologous T cell-negative cells acting as antigen-presenting cells. An aliquot of 1M T cells was saved as an uncultured baseline condition, separate from the 75 to 100 T cell cultures. The epitopes tested were three Gag epitope families plus Nef HW9 and YT9. A total of some 83 T cell cultures were run, with each culture condition done in triplicate except for one peptide, which was done in duplicate. Control conditions included a CMV, EBV and flu peptide pool, the Ebola AY9 epitope as negative control, and a no-peptide well. The cultures were grown for 10 days in IMDM with gentamicin, and half of the media was changed on days 3 and 7 with IL-2, IL-7 and IL-15 added. What the study reported, not specific to this receptor: The assay identified only TCR beta chains and indicated proliferation to antigen, not T cell function or cytokine profile. Roughly 5 clonotypes recognized the Nef KF9 family and one clonotype recognized the HW9 family, while no responses were seen to the TAALDMSHF plasma variant. Roughly nine antigen-specific TCR beta clonotypes were identified, and six of them appeared cross-reactive for autologous or known escape epitope variants.

The EasySep Human CD8+ T Cell Enrichment Kit was used on day 10 to isolate CD8+ T cells from every culture. Sequencing of TCR beta CDR3 regions was performed at survey depth on the immunoSEQ platform. The QIAamp DNA micro kit was used to extract genomic DNA from every cultured and uncultured CD8+ T cell population. From the authors' description of their analysis: Samples with fewer than 5,000 productive reads were excluded, which removed about 6% of the roughly 75 HIV peptide-stimulated cultures. Sequences were trimmed to CDR3 by a MANAFEST web app, and nonproductive sequences, CDR3s under 5 amino acids, and sequences not starting with C or ending with F/W were removed. Antigen-specific clonotypes had to expand in at least 2 of 3 replicates versus no-peptide control at FDR 0.01, only within one epitope family. A frequency at least fivefold higher than in wells stimulated with peptides from other epitope families was additionally required for specific clonotypes. Held by TCRdb, this immuneACCESS table contains in-frame sequences only and omits some clones. Under half of the omission traces to an unresolved V gene where checked; the cause of the rest is unknown. V and J calls and clone size are those listed in that table; D and trimming were worked out from the DNA. For this sample there are about 90,000 clones; roughly four fifths appear just once. Of the sample, 20% to 30% is held by the ten largest clones.

The germline V gene specifies SNHLY as CDR1 and FYNNEI as CDR2. The CDR3 numbers 14 residues from cysteine through phenylalanine. CDR3 DNA only is kept here, 42 bases in frame from base 1. V is reduced by 1 base and J by 2 bases, leaving a spacing of 8 bases between them. This TCR derives from a male donor with HIV. The sequence is built from TRBV2 and TRBJ1-1; perhaps TRBD1 is the D gene, with 5 bases matching. Sequencing was carried out using uncultured baseline CD8+ T cells from peripheral blood mononuclear cells (PBMCs). The CDR3 in this case is CASSEETDNTEAFF. The sequenced DNA: TGTGCCAGCAGTGAAGAGACAGACAACACTGAAGCTTTCTTT.